The 16 T cell receptor beta chains in this list originate from one sample, sequenced in a study of T cells after yellow fever vaccination. TCRdb called the 5' RACE reads again in MiXCR, with one record for every CDR3 protein. This repertoire shows under 200,000 distinct CDR3 sequences, roughly 11% found once; its top ten account for 30% to 45%. Source: CD8+ T cells sorted from PBMCs, taken 15 days after the yellow fever booster vaccination. Receptor source: a man aged 18 to 30 who received the YFV17D yellow fever vaccine.

V gene TRBV7-3 combines with J gene TRBJ2-1, with 8 bases aligning to TRBD2. CDR3 size: 16 residues. Losses at the gene ends were 1 base for V and 5 bases for J; bases not matched to a gene: 7. The germline CDR1 and CDR2 sequences are SGHTA and FQGTGA. DNA for the CDR3: TGTGCCAGCAGCTTAAGAGGGCGGGGGGCTGACAATGAGCAGTTCTTC. Translated: CASSLRGRGADNEQFF.

V gene TRBV20-1 combines with J gene TRBJ2-7; 7 nucleotides line up with TRBD1. The length of the CDR3 is 14 residues. The germline CDR1 and CDR2 sequences are DFQATT and SNEGSKA (reference sequence). V shed 0 bases and J 6 bases; nucleotides not matched to a gene: 8. The CDR3 loop reads CSARDNRGFVEQYF. CDR3 nucleotides: TGCAGTGCTAGAGATAACAGGGGATTTGTCGAGCAGTACTTC.

The genes are TRBV4-1 and TRBJ2-5; 12 nucleotides line up with TRBD2. Looked up from germline, CDR1 is MGHRA and CDR2 is YSYEKL. The V segment lost 3 bases and the J segment 5 bases; nucleotides outside the gene matches: 4. This CDR3 has 15 amino acids. The CDR3 DNA is TGCGCCAGCAGCCACACTAGCGGGGGGTTCGAGACCCAGTACTTC. This sequence encodes CASSHTSGGFETQYF.

The V and J genes are TRBV4-2 and TRBJ2-1, with D possibly called TRBD1 or TRBD2 (5 bases each). CDR3 length: 17 residues. V shed 0 bases and J shed 7 bases, with 19 bases lying between them. Germline V gene sequence: CDR1 LGHNA, CDR2 YNFKEQ. The chain's CDR3 is CASSQDRRGVTWNEQFF. CDR3 DNA sequence: TGTGCCAGCAGCCAAGATCGGCGAGGGGTAACGTGGAATGAGCAGTTCTTC.

This clonotype appeared many times. The chain carries TRBV20-1 and TRBJ2-7, with TRBD2 matching over 12 bases. V dropped 5 bases and J dropped 4; count of bases not matched to a gene: 6. Germline loops: CDR1 DFQATT, CDR2 SNEGSKA (reference sequence). The length of the CDR3 is 14 residues. The DNA of the CDR3 is TGCAGTGCTGGAACCGGGACTAGCGGGTACGAGCAGTACTTC. The encoded protein is CSAGTGTSGYEQYF.

V is TRBV4-3 and J is TRBJ2-3; D is possibly TRBD2 (5 bases). Germline V CDR1 and CDR2: LGHNA, YSLEER. The CDR3 has 17 residues. The ends were cut back, 0 bases at V and 3 bases at J, with 16 bases in the middle. This CDR3 reads CASSQEDSRGRTDTQYF. In DNA, the CDR3 is TGCGCCAGCAGCCAAGAAGACTCCCGGGGTCGAACAGATACGCAGTATTTT.

This clonotype was counted only a few times. The chain has TRBV29-1 and TRBJ2-3; 10 bases line up with TRBD1. Germline V gene data show CDR1 as SQVTM and CDR2 as ANQGSEA. With 3 bases clipped from V and 2 bases from J, the junction kept 8 bases outside the gene matches. The CDR3 runs 16 residues. The CDR3 nucleotides read TGCAGCGTTGAGTCCAAGGGACAGGGGATCACAGATACGCAGTATTTT. Amino acid sequence: CSVESKGQGITDTQYF.

The genes are TRBV20-1 and TRBJ2-5; 9 nucleotides align to TRBD1. CDR1 DFQATT and CDR2 SNEGSKA come from the germline V gene (reference sequence). This CDR3 is built from 13 residues. Trimming cost V 1 base and J 5 bases; bases outside gene matches: 2. The CDR3 DNA sequence: TGCAGTGCTAGAGCAGGGACAGGGGAGACCCAGTACTTC. It yields the protein CSARAGTGETQYF.

The chain has TRBV12-3 or TRBV12-4 and TRBJ2-1; 13 bases map to TRBD2. This CDR3 contains 16 residues. J was trimmed by 2 bases and V by 5 bases; bases with no gene match: 3. CDR3 nucleotide sequence: TGTGCCAGCAGTCCCGGACTAGCGGGGGCCTACAATGAGCAGTTCTTC. Encoded protein: CASSPGLAGAYNEQFF.

This chain uses TRBV20-1 with TRBJ2-2, with D possibly being TRBD1 or TRBD2 (5 bases each). Germline loops: CDR1 DFQATT, CDR2 SNEGSKA (reference sequence). Trimming stripped 2 bases from V and 5 bases from J, with 15 bases between. The CDR3 contains 15 residues. This CDR3 is CSARPRGIETGELFF. In DNA form, the CDR3 reads TGCAGTGCTAGACCCCGGGGCATAGAAACCGGGGAGCTGTTTTTT.

The chain uses TRBV6-6 and TRBJ1-5, with D perhaps TRBD1 (5 bases). This CDR3 region has 17 residues. CDR1 is MNHNY and CDR2 is SVGAGI in the germline V gene (reference sequence). The ends were cut back, 2 bases at V and 2 bases at J, with 16 bases in the middle. CDR3 sequence (DNA): TGTGCCAGCAGTTACCCCAGTGGGCCGGGGGGCAATCAGCCCCAGCATTTT. Translation: CASSYPSGPGGNQPQHF.

This clonotype appeared a few times. Here the CDR3 omits its conserved ending phenylalanine or tryptophan, so a read error is the likely source. It is unclear where the CDR3 begins or ends on the DNA, so no DNA is shown, and the CDR3 is as TCRdb lists it. The gene calls are TRBV6-6 and TRBJ1-2; TRBD1, the table's D call, lacks a check against the DNA. The germline V gene has CDR1 MNHNY and CDR2 SVGAGI (reference sequence). The CDR3 has 15 amino acids, counting both end residues. Here the CDR3 reads CASSYGGGDANPPRY.

In this sample, this clonotype turned up many times. The genes are TRBV3-1 and TRBJ1-1; 7 bases map to TRBD1. V was pared by 6 bases and J by 0 bases, with 1 base of the junction left unmatched. The CDR3 spans 13 residues. CDR1 and CDR2 from the germline V gene are LGHDT and YNNKEL (reference sequence). The CDR3 region has the DNA TGTGCCAGCAGAGACAGGGTGAACACTGAAGCTTTCTTT. This sequence encodes CASRDRVNTEAFF.

This clonotype was seen more than once but under ten times. The genes are TRBV7-2 and TRBJ1-1, with a tentative D call TRBD1 (6 bases). CDR1 and CDR2 from the germline V gene are SGHTA and FQGNSA. Trimming took off 0 bases at V and 1 base at J, with 15 bases between the two ends. This CDR3 is built from 17 residues. As DNA, the CDR3 is TGTGCCAGCAGCTTAGCACAGGGCACACTGCCGAACACTGAAGCTTTCTTT. It encodes CASSLAQGTLPNTEAFF. The complete variable domain, with remaining parts taken from reference TRBV7-2 and TRBJ1-1, reads GAGVSQSPSNKVTEKGKDVELRCDPISGHTALYWYRQSLGQGLEFLIYFQGNSAPDKSGLPSDRFSAERTGGSVSTLTIQRTQQEDSAVYLCASSLAQGTLPNTEAFFGQGTRLTVV.

In its sample, this clonotype is medium-sized. The chain uses TRBV6-2 or TRBV6-3 and TRBJ2-1, with D tentatively TRBD2 (7 bases). The CDR3 is 16 amino acids. V lost 6 bases, J lost 5 bases, and 20 bases lay in between. Germline V CDR1 and CDR2: MNHEY, SVGEGT. The CDR3, as DNA: TGTGCCAGCAGATACCTAGCGGAGGGGGGGCACAATGAGCAGTTCTTC. Its protein is CASRYLAEGGHNEQFF.

This clonotype was counted at least ten times. The chain couples TRBV4-2 to TRBJ2-1; no reliable D call. This CDR3 region has 11 residues. The germline gives CDR1 LGHNA, CDR2 YNFKEQ. V was pared by 1 base and J by 9 bases, with 4 bases between. The chain's CDR3 is CASSQAGEQFF. The CDR3 DNA sequence: TGTGCCAGCAGCCAAGCCGGTGAGCAGTTCTTC.